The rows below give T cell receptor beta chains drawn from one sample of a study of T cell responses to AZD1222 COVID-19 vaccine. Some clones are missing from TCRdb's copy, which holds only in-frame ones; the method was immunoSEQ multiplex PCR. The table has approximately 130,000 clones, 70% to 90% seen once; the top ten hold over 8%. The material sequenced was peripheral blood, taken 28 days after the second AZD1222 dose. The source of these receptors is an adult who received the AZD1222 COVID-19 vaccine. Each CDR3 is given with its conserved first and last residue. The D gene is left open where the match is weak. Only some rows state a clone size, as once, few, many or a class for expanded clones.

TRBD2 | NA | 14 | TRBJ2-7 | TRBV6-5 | CASRQRESSYEQYF | TGTGCCAGCAGACAGCGGGAGAGCTCCTACGAGCAGTACTTC
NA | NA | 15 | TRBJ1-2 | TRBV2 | CASSPPAGLNYGYTF | TGTGCCAGCAGCCCCCCGGCTGGACTTAACTATGGCTACACCTTC
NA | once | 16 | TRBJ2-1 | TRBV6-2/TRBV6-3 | CASTPVGRWGRNEQFF | TGTGCCAGCACCCCCGTCGGGCGTTGGGGCCGCAATGAGCAGTTCTTC
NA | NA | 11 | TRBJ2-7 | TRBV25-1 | CASSRVYEQYF | TGTGCCAGCAGTCGAGTTTACGAGCAGTACTTC
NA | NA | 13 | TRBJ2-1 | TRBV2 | CASSDARFNEQFF | TGTGCCAGCAGTGATGCCCGCTTCAATGAGCAGTTCTTC
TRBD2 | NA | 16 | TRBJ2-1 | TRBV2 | CASSAEGTSGSFEQFF | TGTGCCAGCAGCGCAGAAGGGACTAGCGGGAGTTTTGAGCAGTTCTTC
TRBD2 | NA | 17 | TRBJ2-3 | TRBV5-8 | CASNRLSGGSFTDTQYF | TGTGCCAGCAACAGACTAAGCGGGGGGTCCTTCACAGATACGCAGTATTTT
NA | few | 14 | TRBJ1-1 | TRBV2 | CASSEQGGDTEAFF | TGTGCCAGCAGTGAACAGGGAGGGGACACTGAAGCTTTCTTT
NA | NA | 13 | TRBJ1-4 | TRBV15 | CATSSRFNEKLFF | TGTGCCACCAGCAGCCGATTCAATGAAAAACTGTTTTTT
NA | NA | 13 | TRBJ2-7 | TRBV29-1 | CSASGGRAYEQYF | TGCAGCGCCTCTGGGGGCAGAGCCTACGAGCAGTACTTC
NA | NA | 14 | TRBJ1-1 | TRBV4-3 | CASSQDSGGTEAFF | TGCGCCAGCAGCCAAGATAGCGGGGGCACTGAAGCTTTCTTT
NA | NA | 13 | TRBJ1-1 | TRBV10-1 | CASSEDLNTEAFF | TGCGCCAGCAGTGAAGACTTGAACACTGAAGCTTTCTTT
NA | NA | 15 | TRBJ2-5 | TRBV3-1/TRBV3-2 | CASSQAARRWETQYF | TGTGCCAGCAGCCAAGCCGCACGCAGGTGGGAGACCCAGTACTTC
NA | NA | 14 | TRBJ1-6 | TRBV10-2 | CATKAWGGDSPLHF | TGCGCCACCAAGGCCTGGGGCGGTGATTCACCCCTCCACTTT
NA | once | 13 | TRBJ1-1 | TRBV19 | CASSQRTRGEAFF | TGTGCCAGTAGTCAAAGGACACGCGGTGAAGCTTTCTTT
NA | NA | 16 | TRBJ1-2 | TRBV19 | CASSKGRGIGNYGYTF | TGTGCCAGTAGTAAAGGACGGGGGATCGGTAACTATGGCTACACCTTC
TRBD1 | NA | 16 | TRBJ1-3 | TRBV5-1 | CASSIQGAQGGNTIYF | TGCGCCAGCAGCATTCAGGGGGCGCAAGGGGGAAACACCATATATTTT